Detailed here is one TCR beta chain. With 6 bases removed from V and 6 bases from J, the gap between germline ends came to 23 bases. Germline V gives CDR1 SQVTM, CDR2 ANQGSEA. The CDR3 contains 15 residues. Original methodology: Amplification with reference gene primers provided the estimates of nucleated cell counts. Using immunoSEQ multiplex PCR, the repertoire was profiled, and TCRdb retains in-frame clones only, with some absent. D and trimming were read from the DNA, whereas the V and J calls and clone size are those reported in that table. Among about 170,000 clones listed, 80% to 90% were seen once. The sample is drawn from a study of blood T cell repertoires in COVID-19.

The sequenced sample was peripheral blood. The clonotype originates from a woman in her forties or fifties with acute or convalescent COVID-19. The chain joins TRBV29-1 to TRBJ1-1; D is unresolved. The CDR3 nucleotides are TGCAGCGTGGCAAAGACCGCAGACATACGAGCTGAAGCTTTCTTT. This gives the protein CSVAKTADIRAEAFF.